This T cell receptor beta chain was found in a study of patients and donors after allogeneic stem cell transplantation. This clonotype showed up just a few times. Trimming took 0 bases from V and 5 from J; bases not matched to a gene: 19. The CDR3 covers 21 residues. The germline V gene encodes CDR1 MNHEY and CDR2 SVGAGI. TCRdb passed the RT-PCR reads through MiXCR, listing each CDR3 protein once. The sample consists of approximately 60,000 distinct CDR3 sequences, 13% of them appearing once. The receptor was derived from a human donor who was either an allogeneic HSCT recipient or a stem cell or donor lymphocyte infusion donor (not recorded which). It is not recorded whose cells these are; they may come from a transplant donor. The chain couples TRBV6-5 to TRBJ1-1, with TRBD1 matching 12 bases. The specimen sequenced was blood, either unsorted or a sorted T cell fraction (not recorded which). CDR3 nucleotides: TGTGCCAGCAGTTACTCGGTCGGGTTAATACCGGGACAGGGGGCTTGGACTGAAGCTTTCTTT. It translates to CASSYSVGLIPGQGAWTEAFF.